This T cell receptor (beta chain) is drawn from a study of Graves' ophthalmopathy and Graves' hyperthyroidism. Germline V CDR1 and CDR2: MNHEY, SVGAGI. CDR3 length: 13 residues. Deletions cut 0 bases from V and 6 bases from J, with 8 bases between. Study-level findings and limits: The model's prediction of ophthalmopathy progression had approximately 67% sensitivity and 72% to 75% specificity.

Using RNA transcripts, the TCR beta CDR3 regions were amplified. Scientists carried out first-round RT-PCR using HTBI primers and then a second-round multiplex PCR. TCRdb reprocessed the multiplex PCR reads with MiXCR, giving one entry per CDR3 protein. Among about 200,000 distinct CDR3 sequences listed, over 25% were seen once. Disease in donors with ophthalmopathy had moderate-to-severe activity, CAS ≥3, NOSPECS ≥4 and under 3 months' duration. From fresh peripheral blood, around 9.3 ml in volume, the PBMCs were obtained. Concerning this clonotype: The antigen remains unidentified.

Material: peripheral blood. This TCR was sampled from a man in his forties or fifties with Graves' ophthalmopathy. V gene TRBV6-5 combines with J gene TRBJ1-1; the D is unclear. The CDR3 coding sequence is TGTGCCAGCAGTTACTCAGGTACCGCTGAAGCTTTCTTT. It is translated as CASSYSGTAEAFF.